The 20 T cell receptor beta chains reported below all come from one sample, sequenced in a study of cytomegalovirus exposure and HLA in healthy donors. A multiplex PCR was run with 60 Vbeta primers and 13 Jbeta primers. Profiling relied on immunoSEQ multiplex PCR, and the TCRdb table lists in-frame clones only, not all of them. Of approximately 160,000 clones in the sample, 68% are singletons; the top ten hold 2.8%. The sample comprised PBMCs. The source is a woman in her 40s in good health and CMV-seropositive.

Remarks on this clone: The sample contains more than one DNA sequence encoding this CDR3. V and J are TRBV4-3 and TRBJ2-7; D may be TRBD1 (5 bases). Trimming pared 0 bases from V and 4 bases from J, leaving 7 bases between. The germline CDR1 and CDR2 sequences are LGHNA and YSLEER. This CDR3 contains 13 residues. The CDR3 DNA follows: TGCGCCAGCAGCCAAGATAGGGGTTACGAGCAGTACTTC. Amino acid sequence: CASSQDRGYEQYF.

This sequence joins TRBV19 and TRBJ1-4, with TRBD1 matching over 7 bases. Per the germline V gene, CDR1 is LNHDA and CDR2 is SQIVND (reference sequence). Trimming cost V 5 bases and J 16 bases; bases outside gene matches: 7. The CDR3 spans 11 residues. The CDR3 DNA reads TGTGCCAGTAGTCAACAGGGGAAGCAGTTTTTT. Amino acids: CASSQQGKQFF. The full variable domain, with the rest looked up from reference TRBV19 and TRBJ1-4, is DGGITQSPKYLFRKEGQNVTLSCEQNLNHDAMYWYRQDPGQGLRLIYYSQIVNDFQKGDIAEGYSVSREKKESFPLTVTSAQKNPTAFYLCASSQQGKQFFGSGTQLSVL.

This chain links TRBV28 with TRBJ2-7, with D maybe TRBD2 (6 bases). V was pared by 8 bases and J by 0 bases, with 17 bases between. The germline gives CDR1 MDHEN, CDR2 SYDVKM. The CDR3 runs 15 residues. The CDR3: CASVSGGKGSYEQYF. CDR3 sequence (DNA): TGTGCCAGCGTCTCCGGCGGGAAAGGCTCCTACGAGCAGTACTTC. Looking up the rest from reference TRBV28 and TRBJ2-7 gives the full variable domain: DVKVTQSSRYLVKRTGEKVFLECVQDMDHENMFWYRQDPGLGLRLIYFSYDVKMKEKGDIPEGYSVSREKKERFSLILESASTNQTSMYLCASVSGGKGSYEQYFGPGTRLTVT.

This clone has a single count. At one of its ends the junction is not consistent with the germline gene, which may arise from a read error. The rearrangement uses TRBV6-5 and TRBJ1-2; 8 nucleotides agree with TRBD1. This CDR3 is built from 14 residues. Germline V CDR1 and CDR2: MNHEY, SVGAGI. The CDR3 protein is CASSFSQGADGYPF. CDR3 coding DNA: TGTGCCAGCAGTTTTTCTCAGGGGGCGGACGGCTACCCCTTC.

The chain is built from TRBV4-2 and TRBJ2-5, with D tentatively TRBD1 (6 bases). Trimming stripped 0 bases from V and 7 bases from J, with 9 bases between. The CDR3 loop spans 13 amino acids. CDR1 and CDR2 from the germline V gene are LGHNA and YNFKEQ. The CDR3 DNA reads as TGTGCCAGCAGCCAAGAAGGGGGTGGGACCCAGTACTTC. Protein sequence: CASSQEGGGTQYF.

This clone was seen at least ten times. This chain connects TRBV5-4 to TRBJ1-2, with 9 bases matching TRBD1. The CDR3 sequence is 14 residues long. V was clipped by 3 bases and J by 2 bases; unmatched bases: 2. CDR1 is SGHNT and CDR2 is YYREEE in the germline V gene (reference sequence). The DNA for the CDR3 is TGTGCCAGCAGCTGGGGGACAGGGAACTATGGCTACACCTTC. Its translation is CASSWGTGNYGYTF.

This chain connects TRBV7-2 to TRBJ2-7; D is undetermined. From germline, CDR1 is SGHTA and CDR2 FQGNSA. The CDR3 extends over 12 amino acids. The ends were cut back, 5 bases at V and 3 bases at J, with 8 bases in the middle. The CDR3 loop reads CASSLDIYEQYF. DNA of the CDR3: TGTGCCAGCAGCCTAGACATCTACGAGCAGTACTTC.

This clone was counted a few times. The chain is built from TRBV7-8 and TRBJ2-7, with 8 positions matching TRBD1. V shed 6 bases, J shed 2 bases, and the junction held 9 bases outside the gene matches. Looked up from germline, CDR1 is SGHVS and CDR2 is FQNEAQ. CDR3 length: 15 amino acids. CDR3 bases: TGTGCCAGCAGTCGTACAGGGGGAAGGACCTACGAGCAGTACTTC. Protein product: CASSRTGGRTYEQYF. The complete variable domain, with remaining parts taken from reference TRBV7-8 and TRBJ2-7, reads GAGVSQSPRYKVAKRGQDVALRCDPISGHVSLFWYQQALGQGPEFLTYFQNEAQLDKSGLPSDRFFAERPEGSVSTLKIQRTQQEDSAVYLCASSRTGGRTYEQYFGPGTRLTVT.

The chain combines TRBV7-9 with TRBJ1-6; D gene unclear. V dropped 10 bases and J dropped 4 bases, with 11 bases sitting between them. This CDR3 has 13 amino acids. Looked up from germline, CDR1 is SEHNR and CDR2 is FQNEAQ (reference sequence). The CDR3 bases are TGTGCCAACCCCTACCCTTATAATTCACCCCTCCACTTT. It codes for CANPYPYNSPLHF.

The sample holds a few counts of this clone. V and J are TRBV2 and TRBJ2-1, with 10 positions matching TRBD2. The trim removed 2 bases at V and 5 bases at J, leaving 6 bases unmatched. The CDR3 is made up of 16 amino acids. CDR1 is SNHLY and CDR2 is FYNNEI in the germline V gene. CDR3 DNA: TGTGCCAGCAGTGAAACCCAAGGGACTAGCGACAATGAGCAGTTCTTC. Amino acids: CASSETQGTSDNEQFF.

This clone was seen just once. Written as DNA, the CDR3 is TGTGCCAGCAGCTTACGCAATGAGCAGTTCTTC. Its protein is CASSLRNEQFF. V and J are TRBV7-2 and TRBJ2-1; D gene unclear. The CDR3 covers 11 residues. Germline V CDR1 and CDR2: SGHTA, FQGNSA. Trimming removed 2 bases at V and 6 bases at J, with 2 bases between.

Only one count was recorded for this clone. The CDR3 nucleotides read TGTGCCAGTAGTCCTACAGGGCCGGAGACCCAGTACTTC. Amino acids: CASSPTGPETQYF. The chain couples TRBV19 to TRBJ2-5, with D tentatively TRBD1 (6 bases). CDR1 and CDR2 from the germline V gene are LNHDA and SQIVND (reference sequence). Trimming shortened V by 5 bases and J by 5 bases, and 12 bases separated the two germline ends. This CDR3 region has 13 residues.

V gene TRBV6-5 combines with J gene TRBJ1-5; a weak D match, TRBD1 (5 bases). The CDR3 consists of 14 residues. Germline V gene data show CDR1 as MNHEY and CDR2 as SVGAGI. Between the trimmed V and J ends, which lost 2 bases and 6 bases, there was a span of 11 bases. The CDR3 here is CASSYIRGGQPQHF. For the CDR3, the DNA is TGTGCCAGCAGTTACATAAGGGGAGGTCAGCCCCAGCATTTT.

The chain recombines TRBV11-1 with TRBJ2-4; 7 bases match TRBD1. Trimming cost V 6 bases and J 1 base; bases outside gene matches: 9. The CDR3 covers 16 residues. Germline lookup yields CDR1 SGHAT and CDR2 FQDESV (reference sequence). This chain's CDR3 is CASSSAGTVAKNIQYF. CDR3 DNA: TGTGCCAGCAGTTCCGCCGGGACAGTGGCCAAAAACATTCAGTACTTC.

This clone appeared once. This chain joins TRBV27 and TRBJ2-7; TRBD1 agrees at 7 bases. Trimming removed 6 bases from V and 6 bases from J; junction bases left unmatched: 8. The CDR3 is 13 residues long. Germline V gives CDR1 MNHEY, CDR2 SMNVEV (reference sequence). The chain's CDR3 is CASSHRGRGEQYF. The CDR3 DNA sequence: TGTGCCAGCAGCCACAGGGGTCGAGGCGAGCAGTACTTC.

V is TRBV2 and J is TRBJ2-1; 7 bases are a match to TRBD1. This CDR3 has 14 residues. Germline V gene data show CDR1 as SNHLY and CDR2 as FYNNEI. Trimming took 7 bases from V and 16 from J; bases not matched to a gene: 19. The CDR3 loop is CASTPGTVVMSTFF. The DNA for the CDR3 is TGTGCCAGCACCCCTGGGACAGTCGTAATGAGCACCTTCTTC.

The chain uses TRBV19 and TRBJ1-4, with TRBD1 as a possible D gene (5 bases). Germline V gene lookup returns CDR1 LNHDA and CDR2 SQIVND (reference sequence). V was clipped by 6 bases and J by 4 bases, with 18 bases between them. This CDR3 is 16 amino acids long. The CDR3 reads CASSETALTDNEKLFF. Written as DNA, the CDR3 is TGTGCCAGTAGCGAAACCGCCCTGACAGATAATGAAAAACTGTTTTTT.

Only one count was recorded for this clone. DNA for the CDR3: TGCGCCAGCAGCGCGGACAGTTTCTCTGGGGCCAACGTCCTGACTTTC. It specifies CASSADSFSGANVLTF. The rearrangement uses TRBV5-1 and TRBJ2-6; D may be TRBD1 (6 bases). The V gene's germline CDR1 is SGHRS and CDR2 YFSETQ. The CDR3 is 16 residues long. Trimming stripped 4 bases from V and 0 bases from J, with 11 bases between.

The genes are TRBV6-5 and TRBJ1-6, with 10 bases fitting TRBD1. J lost 10 bases, V lost 5 bases, and 5 bases had no gene match. Germline CDR1 and CDR2: MNHEY and SVGAGI. The CDR3 consists of 14 residues. CDR3 sequence: CASSPRQGASPLHF. DNA for the CDR3: TGTGCCAGCAGTCCCCGACAGGGGGCGTCACCCCTCCACTTT.

V gene TRBV5-1 combines with J gene TRBJ2-5, with D maybe TRBD1 (6 bases). TRBJ2-7 matches the DNA end more closely, so the J call is doubtful. The V gene's germline CDR1 is SGHRS and CDR2 YFSETQ. CDR3 size: 17 residues. CDR3 in DNA: TGCGCCAGCAGCGTCGGGACAAACCCTACAGGGTCCTACGAGCAGTACTTC. Amino acid sequence: CASSVGTNPTGSYEQYF.